This passage covers 5 T cell receptor beta chains from one sample sequenced in a study of blood T cell repertoires in COVID-19. Produced via immunoSEQ multiplex PCR; TCRdb's table is partial and in-frame only. The repertoire holds 200,000 to 250,000 clones, 82% seen once, with about 3.4% in the top ten. Sequences were obtained from PBMCs or T cells enriched from blood (not recorded which). The receptors originated from a woman aged 55-69 years who had recovered from COVID-19.

CDR3 bases: TGTGCCAGCAGCCAGACCGGGACAGGGGGTGAGCGAGCTTTCTTT. Translating it yields CASSQTGTGGERAFF. This chain joins TRBV3-1 (or the pseudogene TRBV3-2) and TRBJ1-1, with 11 bases that match TRBD1. This CDR3 comprises 15 residues. V trimming: 3 bases; J trimming: 10 bases; junction bases outside the gene matches: 10. The germline V gene encodes CDR1 LGHDT and CDR2 YNNKEL (reference sequence).

The chain recombines TRBV6-2 or TRBV6-3 with TRBJ2-7; D is uncertain. The CDR3 totals 13 residues. Germline V CDR1 and CDR2: MNHEY, SVGEGT. Trimming pared 5 bases from V and 0 bases from J, leaving 8 bases between. The CDR3 protein is CASSTPGSYEQYF. The CDR3 DNA reads as TGTGCCAGCAGTACCCCGGGCTCCTACGAGCAGTACTTC.

This clone was counted only a few times. This chain links TRBV9 with TRBJ1-1, with D uncertain. Looked up from germline, CDR1 is SGDLS and CDR2 is YYNGEE. The CDR3 is 18 amino acids. The germline V and J ends were trimmed by 0 bases and 4 bases, with 22 bases remaining between them. The CDR3 DNA reads TGTGCCAGCAGCGTAGCGAGGCGGGCGGATAGTCGGGGCACTGAAGCTTTCTTT. Protein: CASSVARRADSRGTEAFF.

The chain has TRBV6-6 and TRBJ2-1; TRBD2 agrees at 7 bases. The CDR3 has 14 residues. After removal of 11 bases from V and 3 bases from J, the junction contained 10 bases not matched to a gene. Germline V lookup: CDR1 MNHNY, CDR2 SVGAGI (reference sequence). For the CDR3, the DNA is TGTGCCTCCTGCGGGAGTGGCGGCTACAATGAGCAGTTCTTC. This translates into CASCGSGGYNEQFF.

The chain employs TRBV6-1 and TRBJ2-3; TRBD2 matches at 12 bases. Germline V gene sequence: CDR1 MNHNS, CDR2 SASEGT. J gave up 4 bases and V 3 bases, and 8 bases lay outside the gene matches. The CDR3 consists of 17 residues. The CDR3 protein is CASSEASGRALADTQYF. In DNA, the CDR3 is TGTGCCAGCAGTGAGGCTAGCGGGAGGGCCCTCGCAGATACGCAGTATTTT.